This T cell receptor beta chain was recovered during a study of breast tumors, draining lymph nodes, adjacent tissues. Study-wide points: Tumor and nontumor repertoires were significantly more similar in luminal-like than in basal-like breast cancer.

The CDR3 is made up of 16 amino acids. Looked up from germline, CDR1 is LGHNA and CDR2 is YNFKEQ. Trimming removed 4 bases from V and 2 bases from J, with 16 bases in between. Axillary draining lymph nodes of breast cancer patients supplied the node samples. The sample holds many counts of this clonotype. Its antigen is as yet unknown. Each CDR3 protein gets one entry after TCRdb re-called the multiplex PCR reads with MiXCR. The data contain 140,000 to 150,000 distinct CDR3 sequences, about 30% of them singletons. This chain links TRBV4-2 with TRBJ2-3; D is possibly TRBD1 or TRBD2 (5 bases each). The receptor was derived from a female donor with breast cancer. Some clones in this sample may be carry-over from other donors' samples. Sample: axillary lymph node tissue. CDR3 nucleotides: TGTGCCAGCAGCCCCGCCCGGGACCTAAACACAGATACGCAGTATTTT. Its protein is CASSPARDLNTDTQYF.